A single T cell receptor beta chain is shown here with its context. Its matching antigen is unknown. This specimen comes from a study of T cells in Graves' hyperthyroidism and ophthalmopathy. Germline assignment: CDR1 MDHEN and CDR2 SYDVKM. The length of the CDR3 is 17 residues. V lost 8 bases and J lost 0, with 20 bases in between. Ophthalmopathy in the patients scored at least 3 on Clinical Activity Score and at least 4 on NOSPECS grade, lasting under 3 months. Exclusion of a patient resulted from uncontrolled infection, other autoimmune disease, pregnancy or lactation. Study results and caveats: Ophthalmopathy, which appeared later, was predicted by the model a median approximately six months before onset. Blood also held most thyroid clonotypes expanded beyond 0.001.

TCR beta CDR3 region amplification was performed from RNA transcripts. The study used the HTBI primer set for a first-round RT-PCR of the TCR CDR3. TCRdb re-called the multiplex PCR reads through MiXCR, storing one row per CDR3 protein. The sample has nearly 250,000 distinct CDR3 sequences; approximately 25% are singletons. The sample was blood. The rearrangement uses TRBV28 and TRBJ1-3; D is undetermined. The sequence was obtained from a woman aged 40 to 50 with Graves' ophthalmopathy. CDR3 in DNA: TGTGCCAGCGCGGGTTTGGGCAGTTCTAGCTCTGGAAACACCATATATTTT. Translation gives CASAGLGSSSSGNTIYF.